Included here is one T cell receptor (beta chain) sequence, with context. Its specificity is not known. The data were obtained in a study of T cell repertoires in cytomegalovirus infection. Study-wide background: Both CMV infection and a matching HLA type were indicated by public TCR beta signatures.

Germline CDR1 and CDR2: SGHVS and FQNEAQ. Trimming removed 0 bases at V and 0 bases at J, with 6 bases between. The CDR3 is 14 residues long. TCRdb ran MiXCR on the reads and lists one entry per CDR3 protein. The sample lists about 130,000 distinct CDR3 sequences, over 30% occurring once. The origin of this receptor is a human donor in good health (CMV status not recorded). Some clones in this sample may be carry-over from other donors' samples. The sample in question was CD8+ T cells from cultured PBMCs, obtained from culture after CMV antigen stimulation. V gene TRBV7-8 combines with J gene TRBJ2-7, with a weak D call TRBD2 (5 bases). The CDR3 protein is CASSLAAGSYEQYF. For the CDR3, the DNA is TGTGCCAGCAGCTTAGCCGCGGGCTCCTACGAGCAGTACTTC.